This entry concerns a single TCR beta chain. Its antigen remains unknown. The data originate from a study of CD8+ T cells in alopecia areata. Germline CDR1 is LNHNV and CDR2 is YYDKDF (reference sequence). The CDR3 is 18 amino acids. V shed 5 bases, J shed 6 bases, and the junction held 20 bases outside the gene matches. Whole-study results and caveats: Besides other cells, scalp samples also yield sequences of resident alphabeta T cells from normal skin. Sharing of TCRs across patients appeared less clear than in mice, possibly for HLA-related reasons. It was lesional scalp, especially alopecia totalis/universalis, that showed higher clonality than normal scalp.

Sequencing relied on a cDNA template that was reverse transcribed from extracted RNA. Sequenced by immunoSEQ multiplex PCR; TCRdb stores in-frame clones only, minus some. Counted here are 89,000 or so clones, 45% to 60% occurring once; the ten biggest clones make up under 6.5%. The chain links TRBV15 to TRBJ2-3, with 7 bases identical to TRBD2. The sequenced sample consisted of NKG2D-high CD8+ T cells sorted from blood. This TCR derives from a human donor with alopecia areata. The CDR3 DNA reads TGTGCCACCAGCGGTAACTTGGATCTAGCGGAGATGCTTGATACGCAGTATTTT. Its translation is CATSGNLDLAEMLDTQYF.